The subject of this entry is one T cell receptor beta chain. Its specificity is unknown. The record originates from a study of cytomegalovirus exposure and HLA in healthy donors. Study findings and constraints: According to the study, 160 or so TCR beta chains were cytomegalovirus-associated.

The PCR contained 60 Vbeta and 13 Jbeta primers. Sequencing used immunoSEQ multiplex PCR; TCRdb keeps in-frame clones, though not all of them. The sample shows under 65,000 clones, around four fifths of them seen only once. With V trimmed by 3 bases and J by 0 bases, 5 bases remained unmatched. CDR3 length: 15 amino acids. The V gene is TRBV5-3, the J gene TRBJ2-5, with 7 bases lining up with TRBD1. TRBV5-3 is known as an ORF, though its function is uncertain. Sequencing was carried out using PBMCs. This clonotype was obtained from a man aged 50 or older in good health and CMV-seronegative. The DNA of the CDR3 is TGTGCCAGAAGCTCGGACAGGCCGTACCAAGAGACCCAGTACTTC. Residues: CARSSDRPYQETQYF.